This T cell receptor beta chain was documented in a study of post-analysis software for immune sequencing data. CDR1 and CDR2 from the germline V gene are MNHNS and SASEGT. The CDR3 has 13 amino acids. V was pared by 3 bases and J by 4 bases, with 7 bases between. The table lists this clonotype with a few counts. What it binds is unknown. The TCR beta cDNA libraries contained unique molecular identifiers. In TCRdb, the PCR reads were re-called with MiXCR into one record per CDR3 protein. This table holds some 690,000 distinct CDR3 sequences, approximately 60% found once. Study results and limitations: Controls had lower frequencies than patients of five TRBV segments, which included TRBV5-6, TRBV5-1 and TRBV20-1. There was significantly lower normalized Chao1 diversity in multiple sclerosis patients than in controls. Batch-mates among the samples co-clustered strongly by F measure.

The sequenced material came from blood. The source of this sequence is a girl aged 2-10 years with multiple sclerosis. V usage is TRBV6-1 and J usage is TRBJ2-1; D ambiguous. In DNA, the CDR3 is TGTGCCAGCAGTGATTTGGGTTACAATGAGCAGTTCTTC. It is translated as CASSDLGYNEQFF.